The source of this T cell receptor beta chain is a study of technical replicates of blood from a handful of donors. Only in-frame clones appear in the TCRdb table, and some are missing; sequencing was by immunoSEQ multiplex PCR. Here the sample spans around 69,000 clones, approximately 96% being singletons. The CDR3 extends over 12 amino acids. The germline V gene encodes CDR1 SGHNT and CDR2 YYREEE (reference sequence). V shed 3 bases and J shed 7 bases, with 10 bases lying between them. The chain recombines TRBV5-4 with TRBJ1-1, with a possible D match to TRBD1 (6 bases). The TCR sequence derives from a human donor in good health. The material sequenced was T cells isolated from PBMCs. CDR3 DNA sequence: TGTGCCAGCAGCTGGGGGCAGGGTGAAGCTTTCTTT. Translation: CASSWGQGEAFF.